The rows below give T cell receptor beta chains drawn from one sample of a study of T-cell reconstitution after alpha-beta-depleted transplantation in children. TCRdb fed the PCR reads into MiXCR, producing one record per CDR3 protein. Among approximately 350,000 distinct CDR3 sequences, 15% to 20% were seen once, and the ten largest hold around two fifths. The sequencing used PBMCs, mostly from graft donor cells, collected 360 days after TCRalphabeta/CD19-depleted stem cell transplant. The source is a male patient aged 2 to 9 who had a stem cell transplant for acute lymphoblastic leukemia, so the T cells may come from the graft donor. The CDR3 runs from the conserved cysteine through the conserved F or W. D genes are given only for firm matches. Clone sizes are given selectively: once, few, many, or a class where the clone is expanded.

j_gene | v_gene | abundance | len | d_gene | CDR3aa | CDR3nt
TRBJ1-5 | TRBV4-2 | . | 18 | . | CASSQSGGRGYSNQPQHF | TGTGCCAGCAGCCAGTCGGGGGGGCGCGGGTATAGCAATCAGCCCCAGCATTTT
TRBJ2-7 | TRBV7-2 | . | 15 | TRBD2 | CASSLGASGIYEQYF | TGTGCCAGCAGCTTAGGCGCTAGCGGAATCTACGAGCAGTACTTC
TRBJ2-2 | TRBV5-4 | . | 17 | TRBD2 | CASSALAGGRFTGELFF | TGTGCCAGCAGCGCCTTAGCGGGTGGCCGGTTCACCGGGGAGCTGTTTTTT
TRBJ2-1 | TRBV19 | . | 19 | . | CASSPGPYKRGRLENEQFF | TGTGCCAGTAGCCCCGGGCCATACAAAAGGGGGAGGCTTGAGAATGAGCAGTTCTTC
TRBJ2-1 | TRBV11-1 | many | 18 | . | CASSQGSTGVSIYNEQFF | TGTGCCAGCAGCCAGGGAAGTACGGGAGTCTCGATCTACAATGAGCAGTTCTTC
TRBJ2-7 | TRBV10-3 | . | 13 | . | CAISGNQVYEQYF | TGTGCCATCAGTGGTAACCAGGTCTACGAGCAGTACTTC
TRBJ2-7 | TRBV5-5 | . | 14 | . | CASVADRRAYEQYF | TGTGCCAGCGTGGCCGACAGGCGAGCCTACGAGCAGTACTTC
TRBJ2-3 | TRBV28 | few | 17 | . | CASSLQPSRAGLDTQYF | TGTGCCAGCAGTTTACAACCCTCTAGGGCAGGGCTAGATACGCAGTATTTT
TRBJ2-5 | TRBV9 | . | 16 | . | CASSVGTLRDQETQYF | TGTGCCAGCAGCGTAGGAACCCTTAGGGATCAAGAGACCCAGTACTTC
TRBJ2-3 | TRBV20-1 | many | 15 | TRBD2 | CSASLSGSKADTQYF | TGCAGTGCTAGTCTTAGCGGGAGTAAGGCAGATACGCAGTATTTT
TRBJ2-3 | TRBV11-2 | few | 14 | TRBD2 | CASNTGLEYGTQYF | TGTGCCAGCAACACCGGACTAGAATATGGTACGCAGTATTTT
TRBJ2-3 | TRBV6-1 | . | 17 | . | CASSPPYFAARGDTQYF | TGTGCCAGCAGCCCACCTTATTTTGCGGCGAGGGGGGATACGCAGTATTTT
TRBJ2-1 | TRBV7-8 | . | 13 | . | CASSLGIGNEQFF | TGTGCCAGCAGCTTAGGGATAGGGAATGAGCAGTTCTTC
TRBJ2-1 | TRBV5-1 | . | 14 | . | CASSMSKWGNEQFF | TGCGCCAGCAGCATGTCAAAGTGGGGCAATGAGCAGTTCTTC
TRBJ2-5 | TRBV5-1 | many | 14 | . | CASSLARGRETQYF | TGCGCCAGCAGCTTGGCGAGGGGGAGAGAGACCCAGTACTTC
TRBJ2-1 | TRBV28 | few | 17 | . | CASSLIPGGYGDNEQFF | TGTGCCAGCAGTTTAATACCCGGGGGCTACGGGGACAATGAGCAGTTCTTC
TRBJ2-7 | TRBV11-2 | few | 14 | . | CASSLAGHSYEQYF | TGTGCCAGCAGCTTAGCGGGACACTCCTACGAGCAGTACTTC
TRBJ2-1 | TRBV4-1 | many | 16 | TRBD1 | CASSQPGQTSYNEQFF | TGCGCCAGCAGCCAACCGGGACAGACCTCCTACAATGAGCAGTTCTTC
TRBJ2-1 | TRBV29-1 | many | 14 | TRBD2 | CSGLAGGTLNEQFF | TGCAGCGGTCTAGCGGGAGGGACTTTGAATGAGCAGTTCTTC
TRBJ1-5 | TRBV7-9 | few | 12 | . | CASSLGQGTQHF | TGTGCCAGCAGCTTAGGGCAGGGGACCCAGCATTTT
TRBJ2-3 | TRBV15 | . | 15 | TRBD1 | CATTNAGQGTDTQYF | TGTGCCACCACCAATGCGGGACAGGGGACAGATACGCAGTATTTT
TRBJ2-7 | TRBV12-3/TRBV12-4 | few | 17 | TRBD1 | CASSLVRGTGSSYEQYF | TGTGCCAGCAGTCTAGTTCGCGGGACAGGGTCATCCTACGAGCAGTACTTC